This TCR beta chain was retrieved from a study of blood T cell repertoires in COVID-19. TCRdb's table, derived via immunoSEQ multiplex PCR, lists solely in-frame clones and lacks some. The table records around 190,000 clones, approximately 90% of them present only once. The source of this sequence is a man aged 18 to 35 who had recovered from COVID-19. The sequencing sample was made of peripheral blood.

CDR3 in DNA: TGTGCCAGCAGGCCGAGAGATAGCGGAAACCGCTACAATGAGCAGTTCTTC. It encodes CASRPRDSGNRYNEQFF. The gene calls are TRBV9 and TRBJ2-1; TRBD2 is a possible D gene (6 bases). Germline V gene data show CDR1 as SGDLS and CDR2 as YYNGEE. Between the trimmed V and J ends, which lost 5 bases and 3 bases, there was a span of 21 bases. The length of the CDR3 is 17 residues.